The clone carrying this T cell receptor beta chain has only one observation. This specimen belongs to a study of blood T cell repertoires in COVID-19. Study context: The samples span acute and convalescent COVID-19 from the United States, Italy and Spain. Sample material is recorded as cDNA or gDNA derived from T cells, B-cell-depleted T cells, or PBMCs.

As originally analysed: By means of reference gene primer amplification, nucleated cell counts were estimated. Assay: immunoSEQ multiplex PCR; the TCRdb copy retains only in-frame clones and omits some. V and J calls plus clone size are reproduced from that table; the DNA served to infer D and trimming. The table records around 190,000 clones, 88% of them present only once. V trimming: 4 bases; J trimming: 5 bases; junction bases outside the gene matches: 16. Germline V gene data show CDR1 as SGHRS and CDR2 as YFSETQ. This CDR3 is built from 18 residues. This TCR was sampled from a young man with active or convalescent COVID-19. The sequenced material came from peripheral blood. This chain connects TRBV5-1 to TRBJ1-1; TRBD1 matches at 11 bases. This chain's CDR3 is CASSAGYRTGGSRTEAFF. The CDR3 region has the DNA TGCGCCAGCAGCGCGGGATACCGGACAGGGGGCTCGAGGACTGAAGCTTTCTTT.